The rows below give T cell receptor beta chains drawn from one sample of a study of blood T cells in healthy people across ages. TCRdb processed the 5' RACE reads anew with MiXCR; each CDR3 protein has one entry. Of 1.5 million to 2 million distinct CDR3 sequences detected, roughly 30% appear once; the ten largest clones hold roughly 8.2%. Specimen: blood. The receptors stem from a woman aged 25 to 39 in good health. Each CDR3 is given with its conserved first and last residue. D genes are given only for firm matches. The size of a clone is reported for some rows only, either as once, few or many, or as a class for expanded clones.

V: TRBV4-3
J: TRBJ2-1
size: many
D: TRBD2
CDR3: CASSLGLAGVDEQFF
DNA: TGCGCCAGCAGCCTCGGACTAGCGGGAGTCGATGAGCAGTTCTTC

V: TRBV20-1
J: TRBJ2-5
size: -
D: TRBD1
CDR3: CSASRGQGFAGETQYF
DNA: TGCAGTGCTAGTAGGGGACAGGGTTTCGCCGGGGAGACCCAGTACTTC

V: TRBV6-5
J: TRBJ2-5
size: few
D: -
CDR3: CASSCLDPTRETQYF
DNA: TGTGCCAGCAGTTGCCTCGACCCCACGAGAGAGACCCAGTACTTC

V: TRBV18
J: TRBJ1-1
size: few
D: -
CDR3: CASSPWGDGENTEAFF
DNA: TGTGCCAGCTCACCGTGGGGTGACGGAGAAAACACTGAAGCTTTCTTT

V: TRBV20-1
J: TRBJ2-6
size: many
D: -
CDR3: CSARDLTGANVLTF
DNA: TGCAGTGCTAGAGACCTTACCGGGGCCAACGTCCTGACTTTC

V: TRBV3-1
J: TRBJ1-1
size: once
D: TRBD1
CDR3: CASSGLDRGGTEAFF
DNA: TGTGCCAGCAGCGGATTAGACAGGGGGGGCACTGAAGCTTTCTTT

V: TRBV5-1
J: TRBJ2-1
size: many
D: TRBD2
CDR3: CASSRRGDPYNEQFF
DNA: TGCGCCAGCAGCCGCCGGGGGGATCCCTACAATGAGCAGTTCTTC

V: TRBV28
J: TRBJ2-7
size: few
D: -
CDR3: CASSSLTAIQYF
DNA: TGTGCCAGCAGTTCACTCACAGCTATCCAGTACTTC

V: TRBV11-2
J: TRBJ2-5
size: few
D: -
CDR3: CASSIAGRESETQYF
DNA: TGTGCCAGCAGCATCGCCGGCAGGGAGAGTGAGACCCAGTACTTC

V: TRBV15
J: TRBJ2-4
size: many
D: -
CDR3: CATSEGGTDIQYF
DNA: TGTGCCACCAGCGAGGGGGGAACTGACATTCAGTACTTC

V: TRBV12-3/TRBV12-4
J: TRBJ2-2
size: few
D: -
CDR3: CASSFAGGELFF
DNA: TGTGCCAGCAGTTTTGCGGGAGGGGAGCTGTTTTTT